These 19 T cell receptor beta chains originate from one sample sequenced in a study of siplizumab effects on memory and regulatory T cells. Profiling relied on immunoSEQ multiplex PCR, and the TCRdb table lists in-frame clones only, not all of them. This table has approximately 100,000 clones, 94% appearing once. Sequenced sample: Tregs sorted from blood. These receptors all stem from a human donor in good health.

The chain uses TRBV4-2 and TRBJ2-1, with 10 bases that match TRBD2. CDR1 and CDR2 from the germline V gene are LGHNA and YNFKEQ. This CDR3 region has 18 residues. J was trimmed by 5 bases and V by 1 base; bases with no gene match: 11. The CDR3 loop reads CASSQVGASGRADNEQFF. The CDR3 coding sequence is TGTGCCAGCAGCCAAGTTGGTGCGAGCGGGAGGGCGGACAATGAGCAGTTCTTC.

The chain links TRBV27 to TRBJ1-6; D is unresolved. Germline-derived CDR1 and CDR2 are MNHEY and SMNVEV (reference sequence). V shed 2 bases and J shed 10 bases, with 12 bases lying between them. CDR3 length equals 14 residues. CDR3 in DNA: TGTGCCAGCAGTTTACACACCCTTGGGTCACCCCTCCACTTT. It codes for CASSLHTLGSPLHF.

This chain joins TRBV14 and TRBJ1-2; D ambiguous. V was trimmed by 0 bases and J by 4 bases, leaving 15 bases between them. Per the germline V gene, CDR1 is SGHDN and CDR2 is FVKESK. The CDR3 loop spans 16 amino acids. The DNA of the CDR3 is TGTGCCAGCAGCCAAGATCCCGGACTCACTGGCTATGGCTACACCTTC. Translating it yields CASSQDPGLTGYGYTF.

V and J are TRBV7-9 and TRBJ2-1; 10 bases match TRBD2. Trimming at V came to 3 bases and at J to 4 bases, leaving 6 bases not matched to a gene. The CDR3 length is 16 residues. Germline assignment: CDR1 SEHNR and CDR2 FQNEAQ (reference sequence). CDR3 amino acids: CASSFGSGRRYNEQFF. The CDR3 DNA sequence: TGTGCCAGCAGCTTCGGTAGCGGGAGGAGGTACAATGAGCAGTTCTTC.

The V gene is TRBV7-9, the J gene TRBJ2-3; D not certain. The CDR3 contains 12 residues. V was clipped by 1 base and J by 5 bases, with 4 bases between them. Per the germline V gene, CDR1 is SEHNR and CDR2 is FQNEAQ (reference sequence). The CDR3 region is CASSLVGDTQYF. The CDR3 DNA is TGTGCCAGCAGCTTAGTAGGAGATACGCAGTATTTT. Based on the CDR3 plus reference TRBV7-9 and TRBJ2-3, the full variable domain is DTGVSQNPRHKITKRGQNVTFRCDPISEHNRLYWYRQTLGQGPEFLTYFQNEAQLEKSRLLSDRFSAERPKGSFSTLEIQRTEQGDSAMYLCASSLVGDTQYFGPGTRLTVL.

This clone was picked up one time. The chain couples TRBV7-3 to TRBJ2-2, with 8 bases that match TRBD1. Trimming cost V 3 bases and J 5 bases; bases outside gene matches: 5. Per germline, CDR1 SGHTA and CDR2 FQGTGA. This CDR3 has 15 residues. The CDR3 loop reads CASSLTHRGTGELFF. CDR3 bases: TGTGCCAGCAGCTTGACCCACAGGGGGACCGGGGAGCTGTTTTTT.

Written as DNA, the CDR3 is TGTGCCAGCGGGTCGATAGCGGGACGTCAAGAGACCCAGTACTTC. Translating it yields CASGSIAGRQETQYF. The rearrangement links TRBV2 to TRBJ2-5, with 8 bases lining up with TRBD2. Per the germline V gene, CDR1 is SNHLY and CDR2 is FYNNEI. This CDR3 has 15 residues. With V trimmed by 8 bases and J by 2 bases, 10 bases remained unmatched. The full variable domain, in which reference TRBV2 and TRBJ2-5 provide the parts outside the CDR3, is EPEVTQTPSHQVTQMGQEVILRCVPISNHLYFYWYRQILGQKVEFLVSFYNNEISEKSEIFDDQFSVERPDGSNFTLKIRSTKLEDSAMYFCASGSIAGRQETQYFGPGTRLLVL.

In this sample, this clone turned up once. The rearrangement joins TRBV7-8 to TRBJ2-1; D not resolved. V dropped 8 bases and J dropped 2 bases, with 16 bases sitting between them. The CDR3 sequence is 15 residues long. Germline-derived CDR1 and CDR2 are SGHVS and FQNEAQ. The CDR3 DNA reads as TGTGCCAGCGCCAATGGACCAGCTCCCTACAATGAGCAGTTCTTC. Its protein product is CASANGPAPYNEQFF.

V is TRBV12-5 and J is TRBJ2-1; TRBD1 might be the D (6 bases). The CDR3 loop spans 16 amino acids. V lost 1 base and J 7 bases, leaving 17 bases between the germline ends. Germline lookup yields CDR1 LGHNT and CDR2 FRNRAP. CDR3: CASGLARGQSPNEQFF. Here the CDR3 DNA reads TGTGCTAGTGGTTTGGCCCGAGGACAGTCACCAAATGAGCAGTTCTTC.

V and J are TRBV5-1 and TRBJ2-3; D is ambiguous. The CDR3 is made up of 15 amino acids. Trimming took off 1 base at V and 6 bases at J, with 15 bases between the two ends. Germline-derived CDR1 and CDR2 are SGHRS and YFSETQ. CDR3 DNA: TGCGCCAGCAGCTTGTTAACCAATTCCTATGATACGCAGTATTTT. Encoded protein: CASSLLTNSYDTQYF.

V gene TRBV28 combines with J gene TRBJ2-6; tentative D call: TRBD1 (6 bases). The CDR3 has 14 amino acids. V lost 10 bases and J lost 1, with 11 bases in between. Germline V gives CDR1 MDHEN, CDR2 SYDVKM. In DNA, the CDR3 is TGTGCCACAGGGGAGATGTCTGGGGCCAACGTCCTGACTTTC. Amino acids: CATGEMSGANVLTF.

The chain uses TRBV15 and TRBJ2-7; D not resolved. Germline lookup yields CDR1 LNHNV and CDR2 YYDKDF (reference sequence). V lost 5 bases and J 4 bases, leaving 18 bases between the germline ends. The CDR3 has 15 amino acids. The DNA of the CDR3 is TGTGCCACCAGCGGCTTTCCGAGAATCGGATACGAGCAGTACTTC. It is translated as CATSGFPRIGYEQYF.

The CDR3 bases are TGTGCCAGCAGACCCCGGAGGGGGAGGGGAGCCCCCAATGAGCAGTTCTTC. Encoded protein: CASRPRRGRGAPNEQFF. The V call is TRBV7-9, the J call TRBJ2-1; D is possibly TRBD2 (7 bases). V gave up 6 bases and J gave up 6 bases, with 24 bases separating them. There are 17 residues in the CDR3. Germline loops: CDR1 SEHNR, CDR2 FQNEAQ (reference sequence).

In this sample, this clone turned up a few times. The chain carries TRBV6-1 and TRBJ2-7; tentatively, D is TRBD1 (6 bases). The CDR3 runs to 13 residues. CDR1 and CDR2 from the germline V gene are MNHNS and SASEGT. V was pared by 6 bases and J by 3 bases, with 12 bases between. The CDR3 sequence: CASRRQAYYEQYF. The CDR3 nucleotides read TGTGCCAGCAGGCGACAGGCCTACTACGAGCAGTACTTC.

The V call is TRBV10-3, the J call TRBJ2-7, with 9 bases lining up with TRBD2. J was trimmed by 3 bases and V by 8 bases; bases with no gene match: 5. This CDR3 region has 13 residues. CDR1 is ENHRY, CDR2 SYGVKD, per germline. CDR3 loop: CAISASGVYEQYF. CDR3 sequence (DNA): TGTGCCATCTCGGCTAGCGGGGTCTACGAGCAGTACTTC.

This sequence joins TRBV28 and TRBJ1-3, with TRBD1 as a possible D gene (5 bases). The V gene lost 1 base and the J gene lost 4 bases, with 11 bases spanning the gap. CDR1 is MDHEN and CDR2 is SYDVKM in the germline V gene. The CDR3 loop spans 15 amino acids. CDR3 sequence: CASSLYVGRGNTIYF. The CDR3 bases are TGTGCCAGCAGTTTATATGTGGGACGGGGAAACACCATATATTTT.

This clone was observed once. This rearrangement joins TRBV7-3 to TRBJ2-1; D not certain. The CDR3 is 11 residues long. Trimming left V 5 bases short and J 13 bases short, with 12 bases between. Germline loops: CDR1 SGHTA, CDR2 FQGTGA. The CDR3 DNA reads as TGTGCCAGCAGCCTGGGATCTGAACAGTTCTTC. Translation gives CASSLGSEQFF.

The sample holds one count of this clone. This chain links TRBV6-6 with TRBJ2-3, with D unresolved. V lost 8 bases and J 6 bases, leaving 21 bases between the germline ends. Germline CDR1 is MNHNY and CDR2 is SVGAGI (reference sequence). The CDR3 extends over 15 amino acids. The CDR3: CASVVSPSDTDTQYF. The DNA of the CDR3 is TGTGCCAGCGTCGTAAGCCCCAGCGACACGGATACGCAGTATTTT.

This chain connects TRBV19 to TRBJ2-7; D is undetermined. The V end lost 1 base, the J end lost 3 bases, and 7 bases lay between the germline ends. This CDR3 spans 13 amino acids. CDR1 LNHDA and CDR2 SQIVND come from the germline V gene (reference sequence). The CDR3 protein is CASSIAFNYEQYF. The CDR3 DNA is TGTGCCAGTAGTATAGCCTTTAACTACGAGCAGTACTTC.